This T cell receptor (beta chain) originates from a study of blood T cell repertoires in COVID-19. Study-level background: Some COVID-19 samples were acute and others convalescent; all came from the United States, Italy and Spain. T cells, B-cell-depleted T cells, or PBMCs provided the cDNA or gDNA that served as material.

Original handling: Estimates of nucleated cell counts were drawn from the amplification of reference gene primers. Generated by immunoSEQ multiplex PCR, the TCRdb table keeps only in-frame clones and is missing some. V, J and clone size are taken as reported in that table, and D and trimming were inferred from the DNA itself. Of more than 95,000 clones in the sample, roughly four fifths were seen once. The CDR3 has 12 residues. Per the germline V gene, CDR1 is MDHEN and CDR2 is SYDVKM. V was trimmed by 6 bases and J by 4 bases, leaving 9 bases between them. This rearrangement joins TRBV28 to TRBJ1-2, with a weak D call TRBD1 (5 bases). The sequence derives from a woman between 45 and 60 years old with acute or convalescent COVID-19. Material: peripheral blood. The CDR3 DNA reads TGTGCCAGCAGCCAGGGAGGCTATGGCTACACCTTC. It specifies CASSQGGYGYTF.